Following are 27 T cell receptor beta chains from one sample sequenced in a study of shared clonotypes between healthy human individuals. The protocol was immunoSEQ multiplex PCR, while the TCRdb copy is restricted to in-frame clones and leaves out a portion. The repertoire has some 1,400,000 clones, around 97% of them found once; the top ten carry approximately 1.2%. Sequences were obtained from naive CD4+ T cells sorted from blood. Sample subset: CD45RA+ positively selected. These receptors were collected from a man aged 30-40 years in good health.

The rearrangement joins TRBV7-2 to TRBJ2-5; 8 bases match TRBD2. The CDR3 extends over 14 amino acids. Germline V gene sequence: CDR1 SGHTA, CDR2 FQGNSA. The V and J ends lost 6 bases and 5 bases, in that order; junction bases with no gene match: 8. CDR3 loop: CASSLFGRVETQYF. CDR3 DNA: TGTGCCAGCAGTCTATTCGGGAGGGTTGAGACCCAGTACTTC. The whole variable domain, filled in from reference TRBV7-2 and TRBJ2-5, reads GAGVSQSPSNKVTEKGKDVELRCDPISGHTALYWYRQSLGQGLEFLIYFQGNSAPDKSGLPSDRFSAERTGGSVSTLTIQRTQQEDSAVYLCASSLFGRVETQYFGPGTRLLVL.

The CDR3: CASNRGGTGPSNEKLFF. For the CDR3, the DNA is TGTGCCAGTAATCGGGGAGGGACAGGGCCGAGTAATGAAAAACTGTTTTTT. The gene calls are TRBV19 and TRBJ1-4, with 9 bases lining up with TRBD1. Trimming took 7 bases from V and 4 from J; bases not matched to a gene: 13. CDR1 and CDR2 from the germline V gene are LNHDA and SQIVND (reference sequence). This CDR3 spans 17 amino acids.

The table lists this clone with a count of one. The rearrangement links TRBV28 to TRBJ2-7, with a weak D call TRBD2 (5 bases). The germline V gene has CDR1 MDHEN and CDR2 SYDVKM. This CDR3 comprises 14 residues. Trimming left V 2 bases short and J 4 bases short, with 12 bases between. CDR3 sequence reads: CASSLVGEPYEQYF. For the CDR3, the DNA is TGTGCCAGCAGTTTAGTCGGGGAGCCGTACGAGCAGTACTTC.

Worth noting for this clone: The identical CDR3 is also encoded by other nucleotide sequences in the sample. In nucleotides, the CDR3 is TGTGCCAGCAGTTACTCAGGATCCTACGAGCAGTACTTC. Translated: CASSYSGSYEQYF. J is TRBJ2-7 and V is TRBV6-5; no reliable D call. V was pared by 0 bases and J by 1 base, with 4 bases between. Germline-derived CDR1 and CDR2 are MNHEY and SVGAGI. The CDR3 contains 13 residues.

The chain recombines TRBV30 with TRBJ2-1, with 14 bases identical to TRBD2. The ends lost 3 bases at V and 8 bases at J; junction bases unmatched: 15. The CDR3 has 18 amino acids. From germline, CDR1 is GTSNPN and CDR2 SVGIG (reference sequence). The CDR3 DNA sequence: TGTGCCTGGAGGGGGACTAGCGGGAGTCAGGCTTCTTCGCATGAGCAGTTCTTC. It codes for CAWRGTSGSQASSHEQFF.

This clone was observed once. CDR3 amino acids: CASSPRLAGGVYEQYF. CDR3 sequence (DNA): TGTGCCAGCAGCCCTAGACTAGCGGGAGGGGTCTACGAGCAGTACTTC. The chain links TRBV9 to TRBJ2-7; 14 bases map to TRBD2. The length of the CDR3 is 16 residues. With 4 bases clipped from V and 3 bases from J, the junction kept 6 bases outside the gene matches. Germline loops: CDR1 SGDLS, CDR2 YYNGEE.

This rearrangement joins TRBV19 to TRBJ1-2, with 8 nucleotides matching TRBD1. There are 14 residues in the CDR3. Germline V gives CDR1 LNHDA, CDR2 SQIVND (reference sequence). Trimming removed 6 bases from V and 6 bases from J; junction bases left unmatched: 9. The CDR3 nucleotides are TGTGCCAGTAGATCGACAGGGGACGAAGATGGCTACACCTTC. Its translation: CASRSTGDEDGYTF.

The chain links TRBV2 to TRBJ2-5; TRBD1 might be the D (5 bases). The CDR3 has 13 amino acids. V lost 6 bases to trimming and J lost 3 bases, with 11 bases between them. Germline values: CDR1 SNHLY, CDR2 FYNNEI. This CDR3 is CASRGLIKETQYF. DNA for the CDR3: TGTGCCAGCAGGGGGCTCATAAAAGAGACCCAGTACTTC.

J is TRBJ2-2 and V is TRBV12-5; D unresolved. From germline, CDR1 is LGHNT and CDR2 FRNRAP. The CDR3 covers 14 residues. The germline V and J ends were trimmed by 4 bases and 3 bases, with 9 bases remaining between them. The CDR3 reads CASGSPPHTGELFF. The CDR3 nucleotides are TGTGCTAGTGGTTCCCCCCCCCACACCGGGGAGCTGTTTTTT.

This clone was picked up one time. The CDR3 loop is CASSPSEVSYEQYF. CDR3 DNA: TGCGCCAGCAGCCCCTCCGAGGTCAGCTACGAGCAGTACTTC. The chain uses TRBV4-1 and TRBJ2-7, with unresolved D. The ends were cut back, 4 bases at V and 3 bases at J, with 13 bases in the middle. The CDR3 covers 14 residues. CDR1 and CDR2 (germline): MGHRA, YSYEKL.

The V and J genes are TRBV28 and TRBJ1-2; D gene uncertain. The V and J ends lost 7 bases and 4 bases respectively, with 16 bases between them. CDR3 length: 14 amino acids. Germline CDR1 is MDHEN and CDR2 is SYDVKM. The CDR3 nucleotides read TGTGCCAGCACCACGAGCCCCAAGAGCTATGGCTACACCTTC. This gives the protein CASTTSPKSYGYTF.

CDR3 DNA sequence: TGCGCCAGCAGCCAAGTTCCGTCCGTGCCCGGGCGCGAAAAACTGTTTTTT. This codes for CASSQVPSVPGREKLFF. The V gene is TRBV4-1, the J gene TRBJ1-4; D is unclear. Germline V gene lookup returns CDR1 MGHRA and CDR2 YSYEKL. Trimming pared 1 base from V and 8 bases from J, leaving 20 bases between. This CDR3 is built from 17 residues.

The rearrangement uses TRBV30 and TRBJ2-5; D is uncertain. The V and J ends lost 0 bases and 2 bases respectively, with 7 bases between them. CDR1 is GTSNPN and CDR2 is SVGIG in the germline V gene (reference sequence). The CDR3 length is 13 residues. This CDR3 is CAWSVALQETQYF. Here the CDR3 DNA reads TGTGCCTGGAGTGTAGCGTTACAAGAGACCCAGTACTTC.

This sequence joins TRBV27 and TRBJ2-4; no reliable D call. The germline V and J ends were trimmed by 2 bases and 0 bases, with 8 bases remaining between them. This CDR3 spans 15 amino acids. Germline assignment: CDR1 MNHEY and CDR2 SMNVEV (reference sequence). The CDR3 DNA is TGTGCCAGCAGTTTAAGCTCTATAGCCAAAAACATTCAGTACTTC. Protein sequence: CASSLSSIAKNIQYF.

The J gene is TRBJ1-4, the V gene TRBV28; 7 positions match TRBD1. J lost 5 bases, V lost 6 bases, and 9 bases had no gene match. Germline assignment: CDR1 MDHEN and CDR2 SYDVKM. The CDR3 loop spans 15 amino acids. The CDR3 sequence: CASRFRDRRNEKLFF. DNA of the CDR3: TGTGCCAGCAGATTCCGGGACAGAAGAAATGAAAAACTGTTTTTT. Full variable domain (missing parts from reference TRBV28 and TRBJ1-4): DVKVTQSSRYLVKRTGEKVFLECVQDMDHENMFWYRQDPGLGLRLIYFSYDVKMKEKGDIPEGYSVSREKKERFSLILESASTNQTSMYLCASRFRDRRNEKLFFGSGTQLSVL.

This sequence joins TRBV28 and TRBJ2-7, with 7 nucleotides matching TRBD2. V shed 7 bases, J shed 3 bases, and the junction held 3 bases outside the gene matches. CDR1 and CDR2 from the germline V gene are MDHEN and SYDVKM. CDR3 length equals 12 residues. CDR3: CASTGTNYEQYF. DNA of the CDR3: TGTGCCAGCACTGGGACTAACTACGAGCAGTACTTC.

A word on this clone: Other nucleotide sequences in the sample specify the same CDR3. This chain connects TRBV11-2 to TRBJ2-3; weak D call: TRBD2 (5 bases). Trimming took off 5 bases at V and 3 bases at J, with 9 bases between the two ends. The CDR3 runs to 13 residues. Germline loops: CDR1 SGHAT, CDR2 FQNNGV. The CDR3 loop is CASSPRGTDTQYF. The DNA of the CDR3 is TGTGCCAGCAGCCCCCGCGGGACAGATACGCAGTATTTT.

The CDR3 bases are TGCAGTGCTAGCCGTACAGAGACCCAGTACTTC. It encodes CSASRTETQYF. The chain carries TRBV20-1 and TRBJ2-5; D not certain. The V end lost 3 bases, the J end lost 4 bases, and 6 bases lay between the germline ends. The germline V gene has CDR1 DFQATT and CDR2 SNEGSKA (reference sequence). The CDR3 has 11 residues.

The chain combines TRBV7-8 with TRBJ2-7, with D hard to call. V shed 0 bases and J shed 4 bases, with 10 bases lying between them. CDR1 and CDR2 (germline): SGHVS, FQNEAQ. This CDR3 spans 14 amino acids. The CDR3 reads CASSLALTFYEQYF. The CDR3 nucleotides are TGTGCCAGCAGCTTAGCGTTAACATTTTACGAGCAGTACTTC.

The chain joins TRBV29-1 to TRBJ2-1, with D maybe TRBD2 (5 bases). This CDR3 has 14 residues. Between the trimmed V and J ends, which lost 3 bases and 3 bases, there was a span of 12 bases. Per germline, CDR1 SQVTM and CDR2 ANQGSEA. The CDR3 nucleotides are TGCAGCGTTGACGAGGGCAGCTTCTACAATGAGCAGTTCTTC. Residues: CSVDEGSFYNEQFF.

This clone has a single count. This sequence joins TRBV7-8 and TRBJ2-3; TRBD2 matches 7 bases. CDR3 size: 15 residues. V dropped 5 bases and J dropped 4; count of bases not matched to a gene: 9. Germline V gene sequence: CDR1 SGHVS, CDR2 FQNEAQ. The CDR3 is CASSPRLAVPDTQYF. Written as DNA, the CDR3 is TGTGCCAGCAGCCCCCGACTAGCAGTTCCAGATACGCAGTATTTT. The whole variable domain, remainder taken from reference TRBV7-8 and TRBJ2-3, is GAGVSQSPRYKVAKRGQDVALRCDPISGHVSLFWYQQALGQGPEFLTYFQNEAQLDKSGLPSDRFFAERPEGSVSTLKIQRTQQEDSAVYLCASSPRLAVPDTQYFGPGTRLTVL.

The genes are TRBV9 and TRBJ2-1; possible D gene TRBD1, 5 bases. Germline CDR1 SGDLS, CDR2 YYNGEE. The CDR3 covers 20 residues. Trimming cost V 4 bases and J 4 bases, with 30 bases left between them. The CDR3 DNA reads as TGTGCCAGCAGCTCCTGGAAAGACCCTCAGGGCTCCACGTATTACAATGAGCAGTTCTTC. This codes for CASSSWKDPQGSTYYNEQFF.

The chain carries TRBV29-1 and TRBJ1-5; no clear D. Between the trimmed V and J ends, which lost 0 bases and 6 bases, there was a span of 9 bases. Germline V gene sequence: CDR1 SQVTM, CDR2 ANQGSEA. The CDR3 runs to 13 residues. The chain's CDR3 is CSVEDRVGQPQHF. The CDR3 DNA reads as TGCAGCGTTGAAGATCGGGTGGGTCAGCCCCAGCATTTT.

The gene calls are TRBV5-6 and TRBJ2-1; 10 bases line up with TRBD2. J lost 6 bases, V lost 4 bases, and 10 bases had no gene match. The CDR3 runs to 16 residues. Germline CDR1 reads SGHDT; CDR2 reads YYEEEE. The CDR3 is CASSRASGSSPNEQFF. CDR3 bases: TGTGCCAGCAGCCGGGCTAGCGGGAGTTCCCCCAATGAGCAGTTCTTC. Complete variable domain (other parts from reference TRBV5-6 and TRBJ2-1): DAGVTQSPTHLIKTRGQQVTLRCSPKSGHDTVSWYQQALGQGPQFIFQYYEEEERQRGNFPDRFSGHQFPNYSSELNVNALLLGDSALYLCASSRASGSSPNEQFFGPGTRLTVL.

The chain has TRBV7-2 and TRBJ1-5, with D hard to call. From germline, CDR1 is SGHTA and CDR2 FQGNSA. The CDR3 loop spans 14 amino acids. With 4 bases removed from V and 8 bases from J, the gap between germline ends came to 15 bases. This chain's CDR3 is CASSSMWVSEPQHF. CDR3 in DNA: TGTGCCAGCAGCTCAATGTGGGTTTCAGAGCCCCAGCATTTT. Together with reference TRBV7-2 and TRBJ1-5, the CDR3 gives the full variable domain: GAGVSQSPSNKVTEKGKDVELRCDPISGHTALYWYRQSLGQGLEFLIYFQGNSAPDKSGLPSDRFSAERTGGSVSTLTIQRTQQEDSAVYLCASSSMWVSEPQHFGDGTRLSIL.

The J gene is TRBJ1-5, the V gene TRBV15; TRBD1 agrees at 7 bases. Trimming at V came to 4 bases and at J to 5 bases, leaving 5 bases not matched to a gene. The CDR3 runs to 14 residues. Germline V gene sequence: CDR1 LNHNV, CDR2 YYDKDF (reference sequence). CDR3 in amino acids: CATSIGGGDQPQHF. The CDR3 region has the DNA TGTGCCACCAGCATAGGGGGCGGAGATCAGCCCCAGCATTTT.

On this clone: Relative to the germline gene, one junction end is altered; a read error may explain this. V usage is TRBV20-1 and J usage is TRBJ2-3; a possible D gene is TRBD2 (6 bases). Germline assignment: CDR1 DFQATT and CDR2 SNEGSKA (reference sequence). This CDR3 region has 10 residues. CDR3 region: CSAISGLRVF. The CDR3 bases are TGCAGTGCTATTAGCGGCCTTAGGGTCTTT.